This TCR beta chain appears in the sequencing data of a study of cytomegalovirus exposure and HLA in healthy donors. Trimming pared 6 bases from V and 0 bases from J, leaving 10 bases between. Germline V gives CDR1 MDHEN, CDR2 SYDVKM. This CDR3 is built from 14 residues. A note on this clone: The antigen is unknown.

With 60 Vbeta and 13 Jbeta primers, the PCR was carried out. Some clones are missing from TCRdb's copy, which holds only in-frame ones; the method was immunoSEQ multiplex PCR. The sample includes more than 45,000 clones. General observations from the study: Sequencing probably produced one cluster of sequence variants that were highly shared. The presence/absence work took it that sequencing depth was about the same across donors.

The specimen was PBMCs. This receptor was obtained from a male donor in good health and CMV-seronegative. The chain carries TRBV28 and TRBJ2-3; TRBD1 might be the D (6 bases). The CDR3 DNA reads as TGTGCCAGCAGGTCCAGGGGTAGCACAGATACGCAGTATTTT. Protein sequence: CASRSRGSTDTQYF. The full variable domain, its missing parts supplied by reference TRBV28 and TRBJ2-3, is DVKVTQSSRYLVKRTGEKVFLECVQDMDHENMFWYRQDPGLGLRLIYFSYDVKMKEKGDIPEGYSVSREKKERFSLILESASTNQTSMYLCASRSRGSTDTQYFGPGTRLTVL.